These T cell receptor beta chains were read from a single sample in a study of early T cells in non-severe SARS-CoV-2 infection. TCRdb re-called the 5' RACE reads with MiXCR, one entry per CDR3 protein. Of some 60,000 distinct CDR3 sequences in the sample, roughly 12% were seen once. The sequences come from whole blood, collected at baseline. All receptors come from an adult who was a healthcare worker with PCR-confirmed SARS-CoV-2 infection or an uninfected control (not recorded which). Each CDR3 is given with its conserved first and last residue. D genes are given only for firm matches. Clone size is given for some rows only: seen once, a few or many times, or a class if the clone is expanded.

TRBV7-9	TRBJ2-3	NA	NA	CASSLYWGDTQYF	TGTGCCAGCAGCTTATATTGGGGGGATACGCAGTATTTT
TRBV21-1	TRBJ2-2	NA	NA	CASSKPSSGAGRTPGSCFF	NA
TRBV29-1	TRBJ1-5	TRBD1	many	CSVETGGGQPQHF	TGCAGCGTGGAGACAGGGGGAGGTCAGCCCCAGCATTTT
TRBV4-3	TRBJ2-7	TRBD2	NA	CASSQEASGSYEQYF	TGCGCCAGCAGCCAAGAGGCTAGCGGGAGTTACGAGCAGTACTTC
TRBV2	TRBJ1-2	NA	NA	CASSGRPGPNYGYTF	TGTGCCAGCAGTGGTCGCCCGGGGCCTAACTATGGCTACACCTTC
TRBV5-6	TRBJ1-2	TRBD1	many	CASSLLMYGQGYGYTF	TGTGCCAGCAGCTTGTTAATGTATGGACAGGGCTATGGCTACACCTTC
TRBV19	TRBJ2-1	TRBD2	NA	CASSILLAGVQFF	TGTGCCAGTAGTATACTGCTAGCGGGGGTTCAGTTCTTC
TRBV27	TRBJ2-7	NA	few	CASSPPSYEQYF	TGTGCCAGCAGTCCGCCCTCCTACGAGCAGTACTTC
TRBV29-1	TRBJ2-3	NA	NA	CSVDTRERGATDTQYF	TGCAGCGTTGATACCCGGGAGAGGGGGGCCACAGATACGCAGTATTTT
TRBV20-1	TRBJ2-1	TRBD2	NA	CSARDLGGRGNEQFF	TGCAGTGCTAGAGATCTGGGCGGGAGGGGCAATGAGCAGTTCTTC
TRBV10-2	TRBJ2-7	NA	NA	CASAQGPPGGVYEQYF	TGCGCCAGCGCCCAGGGCCCCCCGGGTGGGGTTTACGAGCAGTACTTC
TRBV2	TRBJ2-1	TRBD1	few	CASSSPRDRRYNEQFF	TGTGCCAGCAGTAGCCCCCGGGACAGGAGATACAATGAGCAGTTCTTC
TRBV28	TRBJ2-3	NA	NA	CASSLGEGSTDTQYF	TGTGCCAGCAGTTTAGGAGAAGGAAGCACAGATACGCAGTATTTT
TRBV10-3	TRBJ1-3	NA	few	CAITEGAGNTIYF	TGTGCCATCACTGAGGGAGCTGGAAACACCATATATTTT
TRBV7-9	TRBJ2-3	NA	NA	CASSLAPEGDTQYF	TGTGCCAGCAGCTTAGCGCCTGAAGGGGATACGCAGTATTTT
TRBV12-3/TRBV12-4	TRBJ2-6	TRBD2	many	CASRGTTSGANVLTF	TGTGCCAGCAGGGGGACTACCTCTGGGGCCAACGTCCTGACTTTC
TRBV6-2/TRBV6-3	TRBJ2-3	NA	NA	CASSSPGGANTQYF	TGTGCCAGCAGTTCCCCGGGCGGGGCAAATACGCAGTATTTT
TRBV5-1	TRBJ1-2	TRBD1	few	CASSLAGQAEYGYTF	TGCGCCAGCAGCTTGGCCGGACAGGCGGAATATGGCTACACCTTC
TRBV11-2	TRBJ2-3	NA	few	CASSFVQQGGTDTQYF	TGTGCCAGCAGCTTCGTCCAACAGGGAGGAACAGATACGCAGTATTTT
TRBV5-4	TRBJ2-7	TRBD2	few	CASSLLAGPGEQYF	TGTGCCAGCAGCTTACTAGCGGGACCGGGCGAGCAGTACTTC
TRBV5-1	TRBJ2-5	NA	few	CASSLAGTGQETQYF	TGCGCCAGCAGCTTGGCCGGCACAGGGCAAGAGACCCAGTACTTC
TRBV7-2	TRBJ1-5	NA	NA	CASSQDTADGKPQHF	TGTGCCAGCAGCCAAGATACAGCGGATGGGAAGCCCCAGCATTTT
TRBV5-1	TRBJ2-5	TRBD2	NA	CASSWGLANQETQYF	TGCGCCAGCAGCTGGGGACTAGCGAACCAAGAGACCCAGTACTTC
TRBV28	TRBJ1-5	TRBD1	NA	CASSFGQGSWEPQHF	TGTGCCAGCAGTTTTGGACAGGGGAGTTGGGAGCCCCAGCATTTT
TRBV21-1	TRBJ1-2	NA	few	CASSRRTGETYGYTF	TGTGCCAGCAGCAGACGGACAGGGGAAACCTATGGCTACACCTTC
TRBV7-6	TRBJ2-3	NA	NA	CASRSSTDTQYF	TGTGCCAGCAGATCTAGCACAGATACGCAGTATTTT
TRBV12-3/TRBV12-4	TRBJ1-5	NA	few	CASRANNQPQHF	TGTGCCAGCCGGGCTAACAATCAGCCCCAGCATTTT
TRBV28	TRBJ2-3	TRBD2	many	CASRRLAGGTDTQYF	TGTGCCAGCAGGCGGCTAGCGGGAGGAACAGATACGCAGTATTTT
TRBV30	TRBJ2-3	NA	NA	CAWIVGTQDPGSTQYF	TGTGCCTGGATTGTCGGGACACAAGACCCCGGCAGTACGCAGTATTTT
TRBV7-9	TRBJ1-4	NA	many	CASSLAGDEKLFF	TGTGCCAGCAGCTTAGCGGGCGATGAAAAACTGTTTTTT
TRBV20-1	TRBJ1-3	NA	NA	CSASEDSSGNTIYF	TGCAGTGCTAGCGAGGACAGCTCTGGAAACACCATATATTTT
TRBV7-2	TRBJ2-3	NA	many	CASSLKGGFLDTQYF	TGTGCCAGCAGCTTAAAGGGGGGCTTTTTAGATACGCAGTATTTT
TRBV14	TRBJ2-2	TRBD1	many	CASSQLDRATGELFF	TGTGCCAGCAGCCAGCTGGACAGGGCCACCGGGGAGCTGTTTTTT
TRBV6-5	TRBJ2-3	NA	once	CASSPQGASTDTQYF	TGTGCCAGCAGTCCACAGGGCGCTAGCACAGATACGCAGTATTTT
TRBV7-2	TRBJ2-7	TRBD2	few	CASSSGRGARNEQYF	TGTGCCAGCAGCTCCGGGCGGGGGGCTAGAAACGAGCAGTACTTC
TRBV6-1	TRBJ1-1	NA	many	CASSERLPYTEAFF	TGTGCCAGCAGTGAGAGACTTCCTTACACTGAAGCTTTCTTT
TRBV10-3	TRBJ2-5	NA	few	CATSDPAGLETQYF	TGTGCCACCTCTGATCCGGCAGGGTTAGAGACCCAGTACTTC
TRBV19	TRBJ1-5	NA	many	CASRHRERNQPQHF	TGTGCCAGTAGACACAGGGAGCGCAATCAGCCCCAGCATTTT